One sample yielded the 24 T cell receptor beta chains listed below, sequenced in a study of cytomegalovirus exposure and HLA in healthy donors. The PCR made use of 60 Vbeta and 13 Jbeta primers. Some clones are missing from TCRdb's copy, which holds only in-frame ones; the method was immunoSEQ multiplex PCR. The sample yields some 130,000 clones, 65% to 80% seen once. Sequenced sample: PBMCs. The receptor set was obtained from a man aged 35 to 55 in good health and CMV-seronegative.

The genes are TRBV5-8 and TRBJ2-2; D gene ambiguous. This CDR3 has 14 residues. Trimming pared 0 bases from V and 2 bases from J, leaving 5 bases between. The germline V gene encodes CDR1 SGHTS and CDR2 YDEGEE. This CDR3 reads CASSLVFNTGELFF. The CDR3 DNA sequence: TGTGCCAGCAGCTTGGTCTTTAACACCGGGGAGCTGTTTTTT. The entire variable domain, with the rest obtained from reference TRBV5-8 and TRBJ2-2, is as follows: EAGVTQSPTHLIKTRGQQATLRCSPISGHTSVYWYQQALGLGLQFLLWYDEGEERNRGNFPPRFSGRQFPNYSSELNVNALELEDSALYLCASSLVFNTGELFFGEGSRLTVL.

This sequence joins TRBV28 and TRBJ2-1, with TRBD2 as a possible D gene (5 bases). Per the germline V gene, CDR1 is MDHEN and CDR2 is SYDVKM. The CDR3 length is 19 residues. V shed 4 bases and J shed 3 bases, with 25 bases lying between them. This CDR3 is CASSSVFTGMEEVYNEQFF. CDR3 DNA sequence: TGTGCCAGCAGTTCTGTTTTCACGGGAATGGAGGAGGTCTACAATGAGCAGTTCTTC.

There are a few counts of this clone. The gene calls are TRBV11-2 and TRBJ2-7; D is perhaps TRBD1 (6 bases). Germline V gene lookup returns CDR1 SGHAT and CDR2 FQNNGV. Trimming removed 1 base at V and 1 base at J, with 11 bases between. The CDR3 contains 15 residues. The CDR3 reads CASSLVGQSSYEQYF. The CDR3 coding sequence is TGTGCCAGCAGCTTAGTCGGACAGTCATCCTACGAGCAGTACTTC.

This chain connects TRBV5-6 to TRBJ1-2, with TRBD1 matching 10 bases. This CDR3 contains 15 residues. With 4 bases clipped from V and 1 base from J, the junction kept 4 bases outside the gene matches. Germline CDR1 is SGHDT and CDR2 is YYEEEE. In DNA form, the CDR3 reads TGTGCCAGCAGCCCTCGGACAGGGGGTAACTATGGCTACACCTTC. Residues: CASSPRTGGNYGYTF.

The chain is built from TRBV5-1 and TRBJ2-1; possible D gene TRBD2, 6 bases. The CDR3 totals 13 residues. Trimming cost V 4 bases and J 2 bases, with 7 bases left between them. Germline loops: CDR1 SGHRS, CDR2 YFSETQ. CDR3 protein: CASSRGTYNEQFF. The CDR3 DNA reads TGCGCCAGCAGCCGGGGGACCTACAATGAGCAGTTCTTC.

The gene calls are TRBV6-5 and TRBJ2-3; 11 bases line up with TRBD1. The CDR3 runs 14 residues. Trimming removed 8 bases from V and 5 bases from J; junction bases left unmatched: 6. CDR1 is MNHEY, CDR2 SVGAGI, per germline. As DNA, the CDR3 is TGTGCCAGCGGCCGGGACAGGGGGGGAGATACGCAGTATTTT. It encodes CASGRDRGGDTQYF.

The gene calls are TRBV28 and TRBJ1-1, with D hard to call. Trimming took 7 bases from V and 7 from J, leaving 19 bases between them. This CDR3 has 14 amino acids. Germline V gives CDR1 MDHEN, CDR2 SYDVKM. CDR3 amino acids: CASTGFGGVDEAFF. CDR3 sequence (DNA): TGTGCCAGCACGGGGTTTGGTGGGGTAGATGAAGCTTTCTTT.

V usage is TRBV7-8 and J usage is TRBJ1-1; D might be TRBD1 (5 bases). This CDR3 region has 12 residues. The V gene's germline CDR1 is SGHVS and CDR2 FQNEAQ. Trimming stripped 5 bases from V and 8 bases from J, with 12 bases between. The CDR3 sequence: CASSPLGAEAFF. CDR3 nucleotide sequence: TGTGCCAGCAGCCCCCTTGGGGCAGAAGCTTTCTTT.

The chain carries TRBV4-1 and TRBJ1-6, with D possibly matching TRBD1 (6 bases). The CDR3 extends over 16 amino acids. Germline V gene data show CDR1 as MGHRA and CDR2 as YSYEKL. Trimming cost V 5 bases and J 4 bases, with 15 bases left between them. The CDR3: CASSEHLGQYNSPLHF. CDR3 DNA: TGCGCCAGCAGCGAACACCTCGGACAGTATAATTCACCCCTCCACTTT.

This chain links TRBV13 with TRBJ1-2; the D gene is possibly TRBD1 (6 bases). In germline, CDR1 is PRHDT, CDR2 FYEKMQ (reference sequence). The CDR3 is 15 amino acids. V lost 0 bases and J lost 1, with 9 bases in between. The CDR3 loop reads CASSLGRGINYGYTF. CDR3 bases: TGTGCCAGCAGCTTAGGCAGGGGCATTAACTATGGCTACACCTTC.

V gene TRBV7-2 combines with J gene TRBJ2-2; unclear D gene. This CDR3 region has 15 residues. Germline V lookup: CDR1 SGHTA, CDR2 FQGNSA. V lost 3 bases, J lost 7 bases, and 15 bases lay in between. CDR3 coding DNA: TGTGCCAGCAGCTTTGATTGGGCCGTTCACGGGGAGCTGTTTTTT. This codes for CASSFDWAVHGELFF.

In this sample, this clone turned up a few times. J is TRBJ2-2 and V is TRBV5-1, with 7 bases matching TRBD2. Germline V gene sequence: CDR1 SGHRS, CDR2 YFSETQ. CDR3 length: 16 residues. The V segment lost 1 base and the J segment 8 bases; nucleotides outside the gene matches: 11. Here the CDR3 reads CASSLTGGLLSGELFF. The CDR3 nucleotides read TGCGCCAGCAGCTTGACGGGAGGTCTTCTTTCTGGGGAGCTGTTTTTT.

This chain's CDR3 is CAISPLGLNSEQYF. CDR3 coding DNA: TGTGCCATCAGTCCCCTTGGGCTCAACTCGGAGCAGTACTTC. The chain couples TRBV10-3 to TRBJ2-7; D is uncertain. Germline V gene sequence: CDR1 ENHRY, CDR2 SYGVKD. V lost 5 bases, J lost 7 bases, and 18 bases lay in between. This CDR3 comprises 14 residues.

The chain has TRBV5-5 and TRBJ1-2; D is undetermined. This CDR3 has 13 amino acids. The V gene lost 6 bases and the J gene lost 4 bases, with 13 bases spanning the gap. Germline V gene sequence: CDR1 SGHKS, CDR2 YYEKEE (reference sequence). The CDR3 nucleotides are TGTGCCAGCACCAGACTCGAAGTCTATGGCTACACCTTC. Its translation: CASTRLEVYGYTF.

V and J are TRBV6-1 and TRBJ1-2, with TRBD1 as a possible D gene (5 bases). Germline assignment: CDR1 MNHNS and CDR2 SASEGT. The CDR3 loop spans 13 amino acids. Trimming shortened V by 2 bases and J by 4 bases, and 8 bases separated the two germline ends. Written as DNA, the CDR3 is TGTGCCAGCAGTGAAAGGGGTGGCTATGGCTACACCTTC. Translated, it gives CASSERGGYGYTF.

This chain joins TRBV5-6 and TRBJ1-1, with 7 nucleotides matching TRBD1. Unmatched junction bases numbered 7, after V lost 4 bases and J lost 1 base. CDR3 length: 15 residues. Germline V gives CDR1 SGHDT, CDR2 YYEEEE. The CDR3 DNA reads TGTGCCAGCAGCCCTCGACAGGGCCAGAACACTGAAGCTTTCTTT. The encoded protein is CASSPRQGQNTEAFF.

The CDR3 DNA reads as TGTGCCAGTAGTATATGGGGTAGCGGGTCCCTCAATGAGCAGTTCTTC. Its translation: CASSIWGSGSLNEQFF. V is TRBV19 and J is TRBJ2-1; 7 bases are a match to TRBD2. The germline CDR1 and CDR2 sequences are LNHDA and SQIVND (reference sequence). V dropped 2 bases and J dropped 6; count of bases not matched to a gene: 10. This CDR3 is built from 16 residues.

V usage is TRBV19 and J usage is TRBJ2-7; TRBD2 aligns across 13 bases. Looked up from germline, CDR1 is LNHDA and CDR2 is SQIVND (reference sequence). CDR3 size: 16 residues. The trim removed 4 bases at V and 5 bases at J, leaving 8 bases unmatched. The CDR3 here is CASSNPRTSGSHEQYF. DNA for the CDR3: TGTGCCAGTAGTAACCCTCGGACTAGCGGGAGCCACGAGCAGTACTTC.

This rearrangement joins TRBV9 to TRBJ2-1; D possibly corresponds to TRBD1 (5 bases). CDR1 is SGDLS, CDR2 YYNGEE, per germline. V lost 1 base, J lost 4 bases, and 12 bases lay in between. The CDR3 runs to 15 residues. The CDR3 here is CASSVTSDTYNEQFF. The CDR3 coding sequence is TGTGCCAGCAGCGTAACCTCGGACACTTACAATGAGCAGTTCTTC. Looking up the rest from reference TRBV9 and TRBJ2-1 gives the full variable domain: DSGVTQTPKHLITATGQRVTLRCSPRSGDLSVYWYQQSLDQGLQFLIQYYNGEERAKGNILERFSAQQFPDLHSELNLSSLELGDSALYFCASSVTSDTYNEQFFGPGTRLTVL.

This rearrangement joins TRBV30 to TRBJ2-5; 9 bases fit TRBD1. Germline loops: CDR1 GTSNPN, CDR2 SVGIG (reference sequence). The CDR3 loop spans 16 amino acids. After removal of 1 base from V and 7 bases from J, the junction contained 13 bases not matched to a gene. The CDR3 nucleotides are TGTGCCTGGAGTGATACCGGGACAGGGAGTGGCGCGACCCAGTACTTC. As protein: CAWSDTGTGSGATQYF. Full variable domain (missing parts from reference TRBV30 and TRBJ2-5): SQTIHQWPATLVQPVGSPLSLECTVEGTSNPNLYWYRQAAGRGLQLLFYSVGIGQISSEVPQNLSASRPQDRQFILSSKKLLLSDSGFYLCAWSDTGTGSGATQYFGPGTRLLVL.

The chain links TRBV30 to TRBJ2-7, with D maybe TRBD2 (5 bases). The germline V gene encodes CDR1 GTSNPN and CDR2 SVGIG (reference sequence). The CDR3 extends over 14 amino acids. Trimming stripped 4 bases from V and 3 bases from J, with 16 bases between. The CDR3 here is CAWKRTPGVYEQYF. The CDR3 bases are TGTGCCTGGAAAAGGACTCCCGGAGTCTACGAGCAGTACTTC.

The chain recombines TRBV13 with TRBJ2-7, with D perhaps matching TRBD2 (6 bases). CDR3 size: 14 residues. In germline, CDR1 is PRHDT, CDR2 FYEKMQ (reference sequence). The V and J ends lost 1 base and 7 bases respectively, with 14 bases between them. CDR3: CASSLVLEGAEQYF. CDR3 DNA: TGTGCCAGCAGCTTAGTATTGGAGGGTGCAGAGCAGTACTTC. Full variable domain (rest looked up from reference TRBV13 and TRBJ2-7): AAGVIQSPRHLIKEKRETATLKCYPIPRHDTVYWYQQGPGQDPQFLISFYEKMQSDKGSIPDRFSAQQFSDYHSELNMSSLELGDSALYFCASSLVLEGAEQYFGPGTRLTVT.

The chain links TRBV7-9 to TRBJ2-1; TRBD2 agrees at 9 bases. The CDR3 is 16 amino acids. The ends lost 1 base at V and 2 bases at J; junction bases unmatched: 3. Germline-derived CDR1 and CDR2 are SEHNR and FQNEAQ (reference sequence). The CDR3 reads CASSLVAGAAYNEQFF. For the CDR3, the DNA is TGTGCCAGCAGCTTAGTAGCGGGGGCCGCCTACAATGAGCAGTTCTTC.

This chain connects TRBV7-3 to TRBJ1-6; 7 positions match TRBD1. Germline V gives CDR1 SGHTA, CDR2 FQGTGA. The CDR3 has 16 amino acids. The V and J ends lost 4 bases and 8 bases, in that order; junction bases with no gene match: 11. CDR3 bases: TGTGCCAGCAGCTCGAACGGCCGGGACAGTTATTCACCCCTCCACTTT. Encoded protein: CASSSNGRDSYSPLHF.